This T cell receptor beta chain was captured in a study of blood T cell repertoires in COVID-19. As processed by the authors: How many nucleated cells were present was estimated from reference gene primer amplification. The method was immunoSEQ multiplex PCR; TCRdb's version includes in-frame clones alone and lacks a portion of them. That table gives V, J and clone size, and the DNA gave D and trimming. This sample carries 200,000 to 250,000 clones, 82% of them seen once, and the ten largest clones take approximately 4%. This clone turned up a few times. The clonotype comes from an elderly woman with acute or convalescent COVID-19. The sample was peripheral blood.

The CDR3 sequence: CAISELDRAYGYTF. The DNA for the CDR3 is TGTGCCATCAGTGAGTTGGACAGGGCCTATGGCTACACCTTC. The chain carries TRBV10-3 and TRBJ1-2; TRBD1 matches at 8 bases. Germline CDR1 and CDR2: ENHRY and SYGVKD. V gave up 1 base and J gave up 4 bases; unmatched junction bases: 2. There are 14 residues in the CDR3.